This TCR beta chain was observed in a study of tumor-infiltrating lymphocytes in primary liver carcinoma. General observations from the study: Overlap between tumor regions exceeded overlap of tumor with adjacent tissue or blood.

There are a few counts of this clonotype. Antigen: not known. Joint extraction of RNA and DNA used about 17-30 mg of bulk tissue that was unsorted. With chronic HBV infection, the patients were also treatment-naive. Histology found more than 80% viable tumor cells per sample. Total RNA amounting to around 530 ng was the source from which TCR beta cDNA was made with a constant-region primer. For TCR beta, libraries were produced by three nested multiplex PCR rounds using slightly modified ARM-PCR. Use of TRBV1-TRBV30 forward primers with a C-beta reverse primer characterized the first two PCR rounds, which lasted about 9 cycles each. TCRdb used MiXCR to reprocess the multiplex PCR reads, holding one entry per CDR3 protein. The data show 150,000 to 200,000 distinct CDR3 sequences, 85% seen once. Germline CDR1 SQVTM, CDR2 ANQGSEA. CDR3 size: 14 residues.

The sequenced sample was tumor tissue from primary liver carcinoma. This TCR was recovered from a man aged 35 to 55 with primary liver carcinoma and hepatitis B virus infection. V gene TRBV29-1 combines with J gene TRBJ2-5; possibly TRBD1 or TRBD2 for D (5 bases each). The CDR3 bases are TGCAGTGCTGTGTCTGGGACCACATGGGAGACCCAGTACTTC. This gives the protein CSAVSGTTWETQYF.